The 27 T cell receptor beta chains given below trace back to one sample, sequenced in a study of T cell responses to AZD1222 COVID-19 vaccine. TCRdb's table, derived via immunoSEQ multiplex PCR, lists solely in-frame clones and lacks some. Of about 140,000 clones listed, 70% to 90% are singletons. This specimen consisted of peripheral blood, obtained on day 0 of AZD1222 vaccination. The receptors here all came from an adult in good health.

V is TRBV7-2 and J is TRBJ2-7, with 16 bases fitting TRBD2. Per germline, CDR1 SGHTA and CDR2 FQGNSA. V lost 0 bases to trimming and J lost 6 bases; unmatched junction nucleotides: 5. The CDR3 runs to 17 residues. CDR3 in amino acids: CASSLAGLAGGTSEQYF. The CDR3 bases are TGTGCCAGCAGCTTAGCGGGACTAGCGGGAGGGACCTCCGAGCAGTACTTC.

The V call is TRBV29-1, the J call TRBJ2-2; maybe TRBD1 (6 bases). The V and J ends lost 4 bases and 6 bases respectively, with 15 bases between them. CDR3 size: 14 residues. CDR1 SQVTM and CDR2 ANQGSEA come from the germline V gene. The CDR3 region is CSVAQGFAPGELFF. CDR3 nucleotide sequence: TGCAGCGTTGCACAGGGTTTTGCTCCCGGGGAGCTGTTTTTT.

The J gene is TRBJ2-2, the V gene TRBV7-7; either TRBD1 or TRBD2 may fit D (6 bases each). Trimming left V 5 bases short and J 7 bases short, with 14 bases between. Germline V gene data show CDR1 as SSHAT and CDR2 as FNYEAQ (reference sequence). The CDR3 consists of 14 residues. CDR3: CASSRGGLGGELFF. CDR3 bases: TGTGCCAGCAGCCGAGGGGGGCTGGGCGGGGAGCTGTTTTTT. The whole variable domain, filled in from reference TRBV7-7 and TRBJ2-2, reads GAGVSQSPRYKVTKRGQDVTLRCDPISSHATLYWYQQALGQGPEFLTYFNYEAQPDKSGLPSDRFSAERPEGSISTLTIQRTEQRDSAMYRCASSRGGLGGELFFGEGSRLTVL.

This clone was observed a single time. In DNA, the CDR3 is TGTGCCAGCAGGTTAACTAGCGGGAGCAGTGAGCAGTTCTTC. Its translation: CASRLTSGSSEQFF. The V and J genes are TRBV25-1 and TRBJ2-1, with TRBD2 matching 11 bases. Germline trimming cut 6 bases from V and 9 bases from J; bases unmatched to any gene: 7. This CDR3 is built from 14 residues. From germline, CDR1 is MGHDK and CDR2 SYGVNS.

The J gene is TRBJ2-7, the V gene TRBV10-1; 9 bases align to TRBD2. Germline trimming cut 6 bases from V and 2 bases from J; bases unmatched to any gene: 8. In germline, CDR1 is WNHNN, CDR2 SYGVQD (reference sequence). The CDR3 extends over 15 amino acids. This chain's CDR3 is CASSPGIAGAYEQYF. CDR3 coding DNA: TGCGCCAGCAGCCCCGGGATAGCGGGAGCCTACGAGCAGTACTTC.

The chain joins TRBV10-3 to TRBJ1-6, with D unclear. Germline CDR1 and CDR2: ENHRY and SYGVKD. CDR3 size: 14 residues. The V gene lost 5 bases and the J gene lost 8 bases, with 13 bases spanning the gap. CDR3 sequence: CAISPGRMDSPLHF. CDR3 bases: TGTGCCATCAGTCCTGGGAGGATGGATTCACCCCTCCACTTT.

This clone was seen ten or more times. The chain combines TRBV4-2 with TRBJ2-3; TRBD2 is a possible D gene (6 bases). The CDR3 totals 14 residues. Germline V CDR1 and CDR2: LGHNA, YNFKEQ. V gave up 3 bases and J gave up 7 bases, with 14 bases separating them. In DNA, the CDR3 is TGTGCCAGCAGCCAGGGGAGGCGGGACCATACGCAGTATTTT. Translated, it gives CASSQGRRDHTQYF.

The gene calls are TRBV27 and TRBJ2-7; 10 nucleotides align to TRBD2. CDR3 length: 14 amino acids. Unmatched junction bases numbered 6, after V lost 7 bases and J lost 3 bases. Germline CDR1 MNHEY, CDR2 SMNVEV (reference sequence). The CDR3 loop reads CASNPSGRGYEQYF. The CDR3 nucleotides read TGTGCCAGCAACCCCAGCGGGAGGGGCTACGAGCAGTACTTC.

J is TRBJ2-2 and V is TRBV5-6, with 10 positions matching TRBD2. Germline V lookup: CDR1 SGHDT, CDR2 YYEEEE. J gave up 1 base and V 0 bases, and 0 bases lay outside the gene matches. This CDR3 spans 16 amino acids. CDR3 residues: CASSLGLAGNTGELFF. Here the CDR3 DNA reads TGTGCCAGCAGCTTGGGACTAGCGGGGAACACCGGGGAGCTGTTTTTT.

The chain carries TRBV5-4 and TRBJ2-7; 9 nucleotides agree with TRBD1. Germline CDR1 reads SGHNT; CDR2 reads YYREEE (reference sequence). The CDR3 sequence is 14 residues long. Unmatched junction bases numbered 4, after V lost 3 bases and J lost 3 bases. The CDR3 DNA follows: TGTGCCAGCAGCTATACGACAGGGGGCTACGAGCAGTACTTC. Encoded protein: CASSYTTGGYEQYF.

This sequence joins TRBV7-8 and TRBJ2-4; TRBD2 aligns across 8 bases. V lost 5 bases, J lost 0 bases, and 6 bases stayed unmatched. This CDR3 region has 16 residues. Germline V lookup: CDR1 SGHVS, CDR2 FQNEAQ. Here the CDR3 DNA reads TGTGCCAGCAGCCCTAGCGGGTTGCTAGCCAAAAACATTCAGTACTTC. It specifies CASSPSGLLAKNIQYF.

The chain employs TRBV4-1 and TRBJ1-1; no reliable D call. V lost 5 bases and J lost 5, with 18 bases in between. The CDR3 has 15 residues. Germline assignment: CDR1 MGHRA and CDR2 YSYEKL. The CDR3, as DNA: TGCGCCAGCAGCGACCCCCCTCCCGGGATGACTGAAGCTTTCTTT. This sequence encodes CASSDPPPGMTEAFF.

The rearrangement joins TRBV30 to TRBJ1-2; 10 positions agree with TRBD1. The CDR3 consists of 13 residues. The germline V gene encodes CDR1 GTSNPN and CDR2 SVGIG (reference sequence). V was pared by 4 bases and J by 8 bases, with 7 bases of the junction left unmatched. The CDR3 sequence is CAWMGQGMGGYTF. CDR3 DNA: TGTGCCTGGATGGGACAGGGGATGGGGGGCTACACCTTC.

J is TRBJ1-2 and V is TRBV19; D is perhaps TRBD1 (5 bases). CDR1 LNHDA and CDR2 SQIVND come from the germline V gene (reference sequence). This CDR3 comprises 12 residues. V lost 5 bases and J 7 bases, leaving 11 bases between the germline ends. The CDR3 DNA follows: TGTGCCAGTAGTGTGGGGGAGGCTGGCTACACCTTC. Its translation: CASSVGEAGYTF. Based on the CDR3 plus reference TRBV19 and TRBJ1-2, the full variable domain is DGGITQSPKYLFRKEGQNVTLSCEQNLNHDAMYWYRQDPGQGLRLIYYSQIVNDFQKGDIAEGYSVSREKKESFPLTVTSAQKNPTAFYLCASSVGEAGYTFGSGTRLTVV.

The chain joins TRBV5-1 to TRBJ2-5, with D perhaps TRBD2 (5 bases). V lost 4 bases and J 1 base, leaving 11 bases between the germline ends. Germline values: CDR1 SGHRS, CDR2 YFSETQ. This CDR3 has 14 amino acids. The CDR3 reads CASSRGSFQETQYF. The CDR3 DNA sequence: TGCGCCAGCAGCCGCGGGTCCTTCCAAGAGACCCAGTACTTC.

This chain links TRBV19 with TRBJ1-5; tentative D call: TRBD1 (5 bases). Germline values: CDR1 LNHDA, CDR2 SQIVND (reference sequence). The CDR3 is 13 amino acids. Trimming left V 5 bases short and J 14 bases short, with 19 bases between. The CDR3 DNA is TGTGCCAGTAGTCCCCTCGCGACAGCCCCGGAGCATTTT. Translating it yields CASSPLATAPEHF.

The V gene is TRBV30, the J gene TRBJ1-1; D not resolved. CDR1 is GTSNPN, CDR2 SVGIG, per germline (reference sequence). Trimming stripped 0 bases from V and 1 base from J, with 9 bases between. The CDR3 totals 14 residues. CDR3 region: CAWSVGRRNTEAFF. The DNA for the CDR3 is TGTGCCTGGAGTGTAGGACGGCGGAACACTGAAGCTTTCTTT.

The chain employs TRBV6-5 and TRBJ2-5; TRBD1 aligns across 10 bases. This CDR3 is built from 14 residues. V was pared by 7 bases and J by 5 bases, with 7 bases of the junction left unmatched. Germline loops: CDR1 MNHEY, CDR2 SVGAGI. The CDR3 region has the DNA TGTGCCAGCACCTATGACAGGGGGCGGGAGACCCAGTACTTC. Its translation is CASTYDRGRETQYF.

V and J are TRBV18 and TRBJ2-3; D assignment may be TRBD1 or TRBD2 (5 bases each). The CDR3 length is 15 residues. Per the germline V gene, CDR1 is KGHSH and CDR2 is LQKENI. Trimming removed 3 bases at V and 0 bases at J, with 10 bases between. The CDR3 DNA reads TGTGCCAGCTCACCCTCGGGGCCTAGCACAGATACGCAGTATTTT. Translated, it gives CASSPSGPSTDTQYF.

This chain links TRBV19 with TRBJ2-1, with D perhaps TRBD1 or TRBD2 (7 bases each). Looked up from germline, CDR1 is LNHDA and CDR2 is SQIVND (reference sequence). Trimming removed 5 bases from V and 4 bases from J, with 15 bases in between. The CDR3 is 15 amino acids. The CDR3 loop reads CASSPGGGRYNEQFF. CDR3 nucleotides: TGTGCCAGTAGTCCAGGGGGGGGACGGTACAATGAGCAGTTCTTC.

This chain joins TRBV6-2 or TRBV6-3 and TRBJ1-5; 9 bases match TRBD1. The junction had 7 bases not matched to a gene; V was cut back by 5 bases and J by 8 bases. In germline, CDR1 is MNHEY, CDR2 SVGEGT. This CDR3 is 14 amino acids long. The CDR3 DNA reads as TGTGCCAGCAGTGACAGGACAGGGGATAAGCCCCAGCATTTT. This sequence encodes CASSDRTGDKPQHF.

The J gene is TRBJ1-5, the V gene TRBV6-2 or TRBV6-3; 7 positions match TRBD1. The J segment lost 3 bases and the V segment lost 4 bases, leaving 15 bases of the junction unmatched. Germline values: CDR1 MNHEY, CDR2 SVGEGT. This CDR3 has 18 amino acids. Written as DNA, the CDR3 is TGTGCCAGCAGTTCGGGACAGAGAATCCTCCTGGACAATCAGCCCCAGCATTTT. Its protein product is CASSSGQRILLDNQPQHF.

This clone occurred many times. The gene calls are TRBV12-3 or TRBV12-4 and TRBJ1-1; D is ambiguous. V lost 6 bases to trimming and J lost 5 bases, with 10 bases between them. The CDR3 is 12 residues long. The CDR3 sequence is CASRAVGTEAFF. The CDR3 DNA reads TGTGCCAGCAGAGCCGTGGGTACTGAAGCTTTCTTT.

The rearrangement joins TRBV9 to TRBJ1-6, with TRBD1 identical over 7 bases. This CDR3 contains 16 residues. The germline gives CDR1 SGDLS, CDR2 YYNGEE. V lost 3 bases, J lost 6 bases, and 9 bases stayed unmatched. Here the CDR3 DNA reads TGTGCCAGCAGCGCCCAAAGACAGGGAGGTAATTCACCCCTCCACTTT. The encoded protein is CASSAQRQGGNSPLHF.

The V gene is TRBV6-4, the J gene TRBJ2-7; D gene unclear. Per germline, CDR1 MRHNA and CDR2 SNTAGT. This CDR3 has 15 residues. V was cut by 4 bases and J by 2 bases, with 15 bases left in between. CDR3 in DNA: TGTGCCAGCAGTGTCTTCGGTGGCGCAGCCTACGAGCAGTACTTC. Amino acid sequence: CASSVFGGAAYEQYF.

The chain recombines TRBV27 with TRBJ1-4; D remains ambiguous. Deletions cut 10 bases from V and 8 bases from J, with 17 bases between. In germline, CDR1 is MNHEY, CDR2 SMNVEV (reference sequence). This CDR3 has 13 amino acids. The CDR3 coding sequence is TGTGCCACCCGAGGAGTGGCGACGGAAAAACTGTTTTTT. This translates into CATRGVATEKLFF.

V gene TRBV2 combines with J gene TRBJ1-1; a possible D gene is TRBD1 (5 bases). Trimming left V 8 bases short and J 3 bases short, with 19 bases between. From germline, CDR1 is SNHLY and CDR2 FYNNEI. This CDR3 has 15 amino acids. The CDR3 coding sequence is TGTGCCAGCTTTGGGGGACTCCTCGAGGACACTGAAGCTTTCTTT. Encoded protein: CASFGGLLEDTEAFF.